Given below is one TCR beta chain in context. This sample stems from a study of control samples from healthy donors and cancer patients. Germline V lookup: CDR1 KGHDR, CDR2 SFDVKD. The CDR3 covers 14 residues. Trimming cost V 0 bases and J 7 bases, with 11 bases left between them. Repertoires were generated with immunoSEQ multiplex PCR, while TCRdb's copy carries only in-frame clones and drops some. This sample yields approximately 180,000 clones, of which approximately 94% are seen a single time; 1.2% to 1.5% belongs to the top ten. This sequence was found in a woman aged 18-35 years in good health. The specimen sequenced was blood. The V call is TRBV24-1, the J call TRBJ1-2; no clear D. This CDR3 is CATSDLGRGGGYTF. CDR3 sequence (DNA): TGTGCCACCAGTGATTTGGGGAGAGGAGGTGGCTACACCTTC.